The clone carrying this T cell receptor (beta chain) was picked up a small number of times. The record originates from a study of T cells after yellow fever vaccination. Notes on the study in general: Post-booster reappearance was seen for most primary-vaccination clones (about 96% CD4, roughly 91% CD8).

TCRdb re-derived calls from the 5' RACE reads in MiXCR, one entry per CDR3 protein. Among about 58,000 distinct CDR3 sequences listed, 5% to 6.5% were seen once. There are 14 residues in the CDR3. The germline gives CDR1 GTSNPN, CDR2 SVGIG (reference sequence). V was pared by 1 base and J by 2 bases, with 2 bases of the junction left unmatched. The specimen was PBMCs, either bulk or a sorted T-cell subset (CD4+, CD8+, memory, or dextramer-sorted; not recorded which), collected on the day of the yellow fever booster vaccination. The TCR sequence derives from a man aged 18 to 29 who received the YFV17D yellow fever vaccine. V gene TRBV30 combines with J gene TRBJ1-2; 9 bases map to TRBD1. The CDR3 here is CAWSDTGGNYGYTF. DNA of the CDR3: TGTGCCTGGAGTGATACAGGGGGCAACTATGGCTACACCTTC.